One sample yielded the 21 T cell receptor beta chains listed below, sequenced in a study of vaccination and CD4 T cells after COVID-19. The treatment is: roughly 10-day PBMC culture with coronavirus spike peptide pools or control peptides (ViraFEST assay). Antigens for these TCRs are unknown. The Oncomine TCR Beta short-read assay generated sequence data from the DNA of cultured CD4+ T cells. TCRdb itself ran the PCR reads through MiXCR, one entry per CDR3 protein. The sample carries about 10,000 distinct CDR3 sequences, about half recorded once. The sample consisted of CD4+ T cells from blood, cultured in vitro. Receptor source: a human donor who had recovered from COVID-19.

The table lists this clonotype with a few counts. The CDR3, as DNA: TGTGCCAGCAGCCTAGGACAGTCCCCTAACTATGGCTACACCTTC. Translating gives CASSLGQSPNYGYTF. The chain couples TRBV7-9 to TRBJ1-2; D is possibly TRBD1 (6 bases). From germline, CDR1 is SEHNR and CDR2 FQNEAQ (reference sequence). The V gene lost 5 bases and the J gene lost 0 bases, with 13 bases spanning the gap. CDR3 length: 15 residues.

This clonotype has only a few counts. The genes are TRBV10-3 and TRBJ1-6; D is perhaps TRBD1 (6 bases). Germline CDR1 and CDR2: ENHRY and SYGVKD. Trimming removed 0 bases from V and 9 bases from J, with 12 bases in between. The CDR3 sequence is 15 residues long. CDR3 nucleotides: TGTGCCATCAGTGAGTCGTGGGACACCGGTTCACCCCTCCACTTT. It specifies CAISESWDTGSPLHF.

This clonotype was recorded a few times. The J gene is TRBJ1-5, the V gene TRBV20-1, with D uncertain. The ends were cut back, 1 base at V and 11 bases at J, with 24 bases in the middle. The CDR3 totals 16 residues. The germline V gene encodes CDR1 DFQATT and CDR2 SNEGSKA (reference sequence). The CDR3 sequence is CSARVLGAGGPRAQHF. The DNA of the CDR3 is TGCAGTGCTAGAGTACTTGGTGCGGGCGGACCACGGGCCCAGCATTTT.

In this sample, this clonotype turned up once. The chain combines TRBV20-1 with TRBJ2-7, with D perhaps being TRBD1 or TRBD2 (5 bases each). The CDR3 length is 14 residues. Germline lookup yields CDR1 DFQATT and CDR2 SNEGSKA (reference sequence). Trimming removed 6 bases from V and 7 bases from J, with 22 bases in between. CDR3 DNA sequence: TGCAGTGCCCCCGTTTCAGGGAGATACGGGGAGCAGTACTTC. It yields the protein CSAPVSGRYGEQYF.

V is TRBV20-1 and J is TRBJ2-3; D is uncertain. From germline, CDR1 is DFQATT and CDR2 SNEGSKA (reference sequence). CDR3 length: 14 amino acids. Trimming pared 4 bases from V and 2 bases from J, leaving 13 bases between. CDR3 sequence: CSANSGEYTDTQYF. DNA for the CDR3: TGCAGTGCTAATTCAGGAGAATACACAGATACGCAGTATTTT.

This clonotype was found a few times. The chain has TRBV2 and TRBJ2-3; TRBD2 matches at 13 bases. J gave up 4 bases and V 6 bases, and 7 bases lay outside the gene matches. This CDR3 has 16 amino acids. The germline V gene encodes CDR1 SNHLY and CDR2 FYNNEI. CDR3 nucleotide sequence: TGTGCCAGCAGCTCTACTAGCGGGAGGGCCCCAGATACGCAGTATTTT. Translated: CASSSTSGRAPDTQYF.

This clonotype was observed once. V is TRBV18 and J is TRBJ1-1; possible D gene TRBD1, 5 bases. This CDR3 has 14 residues. In germline, CDR1 is KGHSH, CDR2 LQKENI. Trimming removed 4 bases from V and 5 bases from J, with 14 bases in between. Written as DNA, the CDR3 is TGTGCCAGCTCACGTCGTCAGGGCGAGACTGAAGCTTTCTTT. This gives the protein CASSRRQGETEAFF.

This rearrangement joins TRBV20-1 to TRBJ2-1, with TRBD2 matching 10 bases. V trimming: 2 bases; J trimming: 7 bases; junction bases outside the gene matches: 5. CDR3 size: 14 residues. The V gene's germline CDR1 is DFQATT and CDR2 SNEGSKA (reference sequence). DNA of the CDR3: TGCAGTGCTAGACCTAGCGGGAGACTAAATGAGCAGTTCTTC. It translates to CSARPSGRLNEQFF.

The chain couples TRBV20-1 to TRBJ2-2; 7 bases align to TRBD2. The ends lost 6 bases at V and 5 bases at J; junction bases unmatched: 15. CDR1 and CDR2 from the germline V gene are DFQATT and SNEGSKA (reference sequence). CDR3 length equals 16 residues. CDR3 residues: CSAAGGLADYTGELFF. The CDR3 coding sequence is TGCAGTGCCGCCGGAGGGCTAGCGGACTATACCGGGGAGCTGTTTTTT.

This clonotype has more than one count but fewer than ten. The chain carries TRBV6-1 and TRBJ2-6, with D unclear. The CDR3 spans 15 residues. V was shortened by 1 base and J by 0 bases, with 4 bases between the two germline ends. Germline loops: CDR1 MNHNS, CDR2 SASEGT. CDR3: CASSEDSSGANVLTF. In nucleotides, the CDR3 is TGTGCCAGCAGTGAAGACAGCTCTGGGGCCAACGTCCTGACTTTC.

This clonotype has more than one count but fewer than ten. The rearrangement links TRBV6-5 to TRBJ1-2; D perhaps matches TRBD1 (6 bases). V was shortened by 1 base and J by 7 bases, with 10 bases between the two germline ends. The germline V gene has CDR1 MNHEY and CDR2 SVGAGI. The CDR3 loop spans 13 amino acids. Here the CDR3 DNA reads TGTGCCAGCAGTTACTTCTTGACAGGTGGCTACACCTTC. Translating gives CASSYFLTGGYTF.

The gene calls are TRBV20-1 and TRBJ1-6; possibly TRBD1 for D (5 bases). Germline CDR1 and CDR2: DFQATT and SNEGSKA (reference sequence). This CDR3 contains 14 residues. The V end was cut by 6 bases, the J end by 8 bases, with 17 bases between. CDR3 amino acids: CSAPRGTNHSPLHF. The CDR3 DNA is TGCAGTGCCCCTCGGGGCACCAACCATTCACCCCTCCACTTT.

The V and J genes are TRBV6-1 and TRBJ2-7, with 12 bases lining up with TRBD2. CDR3 size: 15 residues. The ends lost 2 bases at V and 4 bases at J; junction bases unmatched: 3. The germline V gene encodes CDR1 MNHNS and CDR2 SASEGT. This CDR3 reads CASSEPGLAGYEQYF. CDR3 bases: TGTGCCAGCAGTGAACCGGGACTAGCGGGTTACGAGCAGTACTTC.

This clonotype was picked up one time. The chain couples TRBV6-1 to TRBJ2-5, with 7 bases aligning to TRBD1. The ends lost 6 bases at V and 13 bases at J; junction bases unmatched: 14. CDR3 length equals 13 residues. Germline-derived CDR1 and CDR2 are MNHNS and SASEGT. The CDR3 DNA follows: TGTGCCAGCAGAGCCGGACAGGTAGCCCGCCTGTACTTC. It codes for CASRAGQVARLYF.

V gene TRBV2 combines with J gene TRBJ1-3, with D maybe TRBD1 (5 bases). The CDR3 length is 16 residues. V shed 0 bases and J shed 5 bases, with 14 bases lying between them. Germline V lookup: CDR1 SNHLY, CDR2 FYNNEI. CDR3 residues: CASSEAFKGVRNTIYF. The CDR3, as DNA: TGTGCCAGCAGTGAAGCGTTCAAAGGGGTTCGAAACACCATATATTTT.

The V gene is TRBV19, the J gene TRBJ1-1; weak D call: TRBD1 (6 bases). The germline V gene encodes CDR1 LNHDA and CDR2 SQIVND (reference sequence). Trimming stripped 3 bases from V and 3 bases from J, with 11 bases between. CDR3 length: 14 residues. CDR3 bases: TGTGCCAGTAGTATGGCAGGGGCCCACACTGAAGCTTTCTTT. Its translation: CASSMAGAHTEAFF.

The chain employs TRBV6-1 and TRBJ2-1; 7 bases fit TRBD1. V lost 2 bases, J lost 0 bases, and 7 bases stayed unmatched. Germline-derived CDR1 and CDR2 are MNHNS and SASEGT. This CDR3 has 17 residues. The CDR3: CASSELLGQYSYNEQFF. For the CDR3, the DNA is TGTGCCAGCAGTGAACTGCTGGGACAGTACTCCTACAATGAGCAGTTCTTC.

V is TRBV7-2 and J is TRBJ1-2; weak D call: TRBD1 (6 bases). Germline CDR1 reads SGHTA; CDR2 reads FQGNSA. Trimming removed 3 bases at V and 1 base at J, with 15 bases between. This CDR3 comprises 16 residues. CDR3 residues: CASSLVGGLVNYGYTF. The CDR3 DNA is TGTGCCAGCAGCTTGGTTGGGGGGCTAGTTAACTATGGCTACACCTTC.

The rearrangement uses TRBV19 and TRBJ2-3; no firm D call. V was trimmed by 5 bases and J by 0 bases, leaving 9 bases between them. Germline V CDR1 and CDR2: LNHDA, SQIVND (reference sequence). The CDR3 length is 14 residues. CDR3 protein: CASSPVSSTDTQYF. CDR3 bases: TGTGCCAGTAGTCCCGTCTCGAGCACAGATACGCAGTATTTT. The full variable domain, with the rest looked up from reference TRBV19 and TRBJ2-3, is DGGITQSPKYLFRKEGQNVTLSCEQNLNHDAMYWYRQDPGQGLRLIYYSQIVNDFQKGDIAEGYSVSREKKESFPLTVTSAQKNPTAFYLCASSPVSSTDTQYFGPGTRLTVL.

This chain joins TRBV15 and TRBJ2-1; the D gene is possibly TRBD2 (6 bases). V gave up 8 bases and J gave up 0 bases, with 8 bases separating them. Per germline, CDR1 LNHNV and CDR2 YYDKDF (reference sequence). The CDR3 has 13 amino acids. CDR3 sequence (DNA): TGTGCCACCGGGCGGGGCTCCTACAATGAGCAGTTCTTC. Translation gives CATGRGSYNEQFF.

This clonotype was seen more than once but under ten times. The chain recombines TRBV12-3 or TRBV12-4 with TRBJ1-6, with a tentative D call TRBD1 (5 bases). V gave up 3 bases and J gave up 4 bases, with 16 bases separating them. This CDR3 has 17 residues. The CDR3 coding sequence is TGTGCCAGCAGTTTGATATTGGGGGGTTCTTATAATTCACCCCTCCACTTT. Protein: CASSLILGGSYNSPLHF.